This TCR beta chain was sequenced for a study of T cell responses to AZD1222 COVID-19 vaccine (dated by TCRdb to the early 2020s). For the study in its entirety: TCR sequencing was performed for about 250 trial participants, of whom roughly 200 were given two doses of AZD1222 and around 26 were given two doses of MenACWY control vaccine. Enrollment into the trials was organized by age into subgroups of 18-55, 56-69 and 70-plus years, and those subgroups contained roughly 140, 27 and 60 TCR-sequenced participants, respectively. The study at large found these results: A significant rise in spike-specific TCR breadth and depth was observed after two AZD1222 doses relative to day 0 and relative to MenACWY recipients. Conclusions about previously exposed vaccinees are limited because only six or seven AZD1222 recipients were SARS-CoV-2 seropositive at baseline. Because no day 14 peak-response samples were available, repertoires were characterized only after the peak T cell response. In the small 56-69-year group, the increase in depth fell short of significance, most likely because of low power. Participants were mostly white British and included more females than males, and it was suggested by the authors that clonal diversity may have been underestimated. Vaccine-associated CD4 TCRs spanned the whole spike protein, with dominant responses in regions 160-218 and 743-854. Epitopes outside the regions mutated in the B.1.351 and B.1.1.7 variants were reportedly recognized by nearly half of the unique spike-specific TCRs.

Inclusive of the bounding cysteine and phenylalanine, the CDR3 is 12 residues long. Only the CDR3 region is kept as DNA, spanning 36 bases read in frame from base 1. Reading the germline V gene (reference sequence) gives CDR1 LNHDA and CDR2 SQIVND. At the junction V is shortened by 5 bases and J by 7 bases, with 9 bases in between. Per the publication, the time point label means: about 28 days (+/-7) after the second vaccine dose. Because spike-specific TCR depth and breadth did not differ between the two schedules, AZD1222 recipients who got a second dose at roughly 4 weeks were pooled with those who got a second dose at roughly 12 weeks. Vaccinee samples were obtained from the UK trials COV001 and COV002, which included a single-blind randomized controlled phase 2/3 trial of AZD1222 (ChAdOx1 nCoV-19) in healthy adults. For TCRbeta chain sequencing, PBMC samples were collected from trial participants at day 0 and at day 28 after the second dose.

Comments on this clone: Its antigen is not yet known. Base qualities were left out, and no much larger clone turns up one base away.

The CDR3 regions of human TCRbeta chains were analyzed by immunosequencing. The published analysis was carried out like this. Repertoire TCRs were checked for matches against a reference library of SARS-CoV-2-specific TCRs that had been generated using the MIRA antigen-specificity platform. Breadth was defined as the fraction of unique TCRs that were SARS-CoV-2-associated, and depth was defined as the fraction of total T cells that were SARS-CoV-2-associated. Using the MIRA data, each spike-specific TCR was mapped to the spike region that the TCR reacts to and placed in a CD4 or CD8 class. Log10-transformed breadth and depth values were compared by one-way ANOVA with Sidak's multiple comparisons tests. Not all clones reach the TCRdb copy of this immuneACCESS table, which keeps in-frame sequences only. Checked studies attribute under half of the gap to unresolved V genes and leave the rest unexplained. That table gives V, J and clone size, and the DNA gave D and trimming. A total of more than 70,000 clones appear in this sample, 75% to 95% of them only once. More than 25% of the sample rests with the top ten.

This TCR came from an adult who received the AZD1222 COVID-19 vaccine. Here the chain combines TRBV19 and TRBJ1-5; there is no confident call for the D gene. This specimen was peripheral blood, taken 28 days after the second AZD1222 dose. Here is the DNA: TGTGCCAGTAGTTTCATAGGCCAGCCCCAGCATTTT. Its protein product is CASSFIGQPQHF.